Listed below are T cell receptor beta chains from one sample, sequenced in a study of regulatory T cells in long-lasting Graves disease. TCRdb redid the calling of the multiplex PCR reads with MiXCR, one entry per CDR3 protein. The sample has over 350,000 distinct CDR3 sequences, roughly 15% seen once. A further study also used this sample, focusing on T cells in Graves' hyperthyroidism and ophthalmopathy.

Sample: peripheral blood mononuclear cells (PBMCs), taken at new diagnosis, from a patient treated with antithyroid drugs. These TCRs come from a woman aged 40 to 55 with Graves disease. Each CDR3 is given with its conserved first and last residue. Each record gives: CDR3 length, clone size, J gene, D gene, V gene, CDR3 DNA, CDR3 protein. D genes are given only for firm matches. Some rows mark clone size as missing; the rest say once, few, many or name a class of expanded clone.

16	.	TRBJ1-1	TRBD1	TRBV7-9	TGTGCCAGCAGCTTAGTCCACGGCCGGACAGGATTTGAAGCTTTCTTT	CASSLVHGRTGFEAFF
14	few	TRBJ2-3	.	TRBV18	TGTGCCAGCTCACCACCTATCAGGGTTGATACGCAGTATTTT	CASSPPIRVDTQYF
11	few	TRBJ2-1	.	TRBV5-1	TGCGCCAGCAGCTTCGACACGGAGCAGTTCTTC	CASSFDTEQFF
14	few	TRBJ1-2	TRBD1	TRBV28	TGTGCCAGCAGTTTGGGACAGGGGTTGGGTGGCTACACCTTC	CASSLGQGLGGYTF
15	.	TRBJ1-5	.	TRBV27	TGTGCCAGCAGCAGGATACCAGGGAGCAATCAGCCCCAGCATTTT	CASSRIPGSNQPQHF
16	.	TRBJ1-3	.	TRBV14	TGTGCCAGCAGCCACTTGCGCTCGGGGTCTGGAAACACCATATATTTT	CASSHLRSGSGNTIYF
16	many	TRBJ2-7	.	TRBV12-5	TGTGCTAGTACCCGCTCTCTGACAGGCCCTGATTACGAGCAGTACTTC	CASTRSLTGPDYEQYF
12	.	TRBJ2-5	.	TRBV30	TGTGCCTGGAGTGTGACGGGAGAGACCCAGTACTTC	CAWSVTGETQYF
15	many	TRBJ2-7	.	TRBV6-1	TGTGCCAGCAGGTCCGGACAACCTAGCTCCTACGAGCAGTACTTC	CASRSGQPSSYEQYF
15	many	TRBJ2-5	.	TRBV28	TGTGCCAGCAGTTTATTTAGCGACAGTCAAGAGACCCAGTACTTC	CASSLFSDSQETQYF